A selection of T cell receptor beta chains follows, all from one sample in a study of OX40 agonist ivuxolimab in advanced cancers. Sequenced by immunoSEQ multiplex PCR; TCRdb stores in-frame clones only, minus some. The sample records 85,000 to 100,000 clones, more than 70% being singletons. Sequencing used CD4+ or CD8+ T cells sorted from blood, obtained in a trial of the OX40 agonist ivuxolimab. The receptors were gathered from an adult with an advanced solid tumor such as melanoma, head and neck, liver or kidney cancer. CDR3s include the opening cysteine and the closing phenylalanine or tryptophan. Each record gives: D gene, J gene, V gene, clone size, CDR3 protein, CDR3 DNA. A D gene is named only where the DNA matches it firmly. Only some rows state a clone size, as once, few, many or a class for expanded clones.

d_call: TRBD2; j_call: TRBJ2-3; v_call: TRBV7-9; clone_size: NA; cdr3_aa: CASIARRSSGRAEDTQYF; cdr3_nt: TGTGCCAGCATCGCCCGGAGGAGTAGCGGGAGGGCTGAAGATACGCAGTATTTT
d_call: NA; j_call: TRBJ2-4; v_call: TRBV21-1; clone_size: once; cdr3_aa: CASTFPGRGRTLNIQYF; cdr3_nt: TGTGCCAGCACCTTTCCGGGTCGCGGGAGGACCTTAAACATTCAGTACTTC
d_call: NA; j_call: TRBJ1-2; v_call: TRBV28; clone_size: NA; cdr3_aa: CASSLWPDGYTF; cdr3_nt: TGTGCCAGCAGTTTATGGCCCGACGGCTACACCTTC
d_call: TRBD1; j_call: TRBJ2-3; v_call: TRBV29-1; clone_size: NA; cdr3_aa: CSVEPPRGSTDTQYF; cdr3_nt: TGCAGCGTTGAGCCGCCCAGGGGGTCCACAGATACGCAGTATTTT
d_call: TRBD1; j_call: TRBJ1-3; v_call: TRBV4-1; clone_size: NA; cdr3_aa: CASSHGQGPSPGNTIYF; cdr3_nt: TGCGCCAGCAGCCACGGACAGGGGCCGAGTCCTGGAAACACCATATATTTT
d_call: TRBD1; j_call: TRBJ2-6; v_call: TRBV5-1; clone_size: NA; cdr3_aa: CASSLDRGSSGANVLTF; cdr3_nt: TGCGCCAGCAGCTTGGACAGGGGTTCCTCTGGGGCCAACGTCCTGACTTTC
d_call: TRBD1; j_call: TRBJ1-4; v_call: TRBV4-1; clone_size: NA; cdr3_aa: CASSHEGARNEKLFF; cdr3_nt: TGCGCCAGCAGCCATGAGGGGGCCCGGAATGAAAAACTGTTTTTT
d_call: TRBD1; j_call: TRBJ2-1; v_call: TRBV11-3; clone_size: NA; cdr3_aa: CASSFLSGQGDNEQFF; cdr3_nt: TGTGCCAGCAGCTTCCTATCGGGACAGGGTGACAATGAGCAGTTCTTC
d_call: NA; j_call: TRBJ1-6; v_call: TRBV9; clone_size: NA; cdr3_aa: CASSDRDLNSPLHF; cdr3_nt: TGTGCCAGCAGCGACCGGGACCTTAATTCACCCCTCCACTTT
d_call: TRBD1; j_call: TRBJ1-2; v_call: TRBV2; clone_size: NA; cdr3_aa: CASSAGTGDLYTF; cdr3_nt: TGTGCCAGCAGTGCCGGGACAGGGGATCTCTACACCTTC
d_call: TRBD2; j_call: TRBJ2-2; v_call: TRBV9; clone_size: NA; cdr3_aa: CASSATSTGGYNGELFF; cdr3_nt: TGTGCCAGCAGCGCCACGTCTACGGGAGGGTATAACGGGGAGCTGTTTTTT
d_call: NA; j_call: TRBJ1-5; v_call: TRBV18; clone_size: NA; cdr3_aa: CASSPTGKGDNQPQHF; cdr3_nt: TGTGCCAGCTCACCTACGGGAAAGGGCGACAATCAGCCCCAGCATTTT
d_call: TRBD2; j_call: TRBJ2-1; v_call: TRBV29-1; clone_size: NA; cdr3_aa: CSARGGGNPPYEQFF; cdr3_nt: TGCAGCGCCCGGGGGGGAGGTAACCCTCCCTATGAGCAGTTCTTC